This TCR beta chain is from a study of regulatory T cells in long-lasting Graves disease (dated by TCRdb to the early 2020s). Context from the whole study: To count as having persistent Graves' disease, a patient had to have received antithyroid drug treatment for over 5 years with TSH receptor autoantibodies remaining persistently positive. This study used TCR sequencing and RNA sequencing of peripheral blood to compare persistent Graves' disease patients against newly diagnosed Graves' disease patients. The study was conducted in China and was registered as a clinical trial. A total of around 35 samples were covered by TCR sequencing, comprising some 13 persistent and about 20 newly diagnosed Graves' disease patients. Persistent Graves' disease patients in the clinical cohort had taken antithyroid drugs for about 9.7 years on average. Broader findings and caveats from the paper: Persistent disease showed preferential use of TRBV28, TRBJ1-2 and TRBJ2-5, whereas newly diagnosed disease favored TRBV20-1 and TRBJ2-1. Persistent Graves' disease patients showed lower TCR Shannon entropy and fewer highly expanded clones than newly diagnosed patients, suggesting clonal expansion. Only the TCR beta chain was sequenced and analyzed. The authors noted that the small sample size was a limitation that may lower accuracy. Because the primary lesion, thyroid tissue, could not be accessed, the study looked at peripheral blood alone. Persistent patients shared more public clonotypes among themselves (2,741) than newly diagnosed patients did (roughly 920).

Libraries were built with multiplex PCR. Sequenced using an Illumina HiSeq 4000. CDR3 regions were amplified by Arm-PCR with iRepertoire HTBI primers to construct TCR beta libraries. Gel purification was performed on PCR products prior to sequencing. The original pipeline was this. A total of roughly 67 TRBV and some 15 TRBJ segments were identified across samples and were used for gene usage analysis of CDR3 amino acid clonotypes. COPE and FqMerger were used to merge filtered high-quality paired reads into contigs. Contigs were aligned with BLAST to IMGT TRBV, TRBD and TRBJ reference genes, and CDR3 was defined per IMGT. Highly expanded clones were defined as clonotypes with a frequency above 0.1%. Shannon entropy served as the measure of repertoire diversity, while the Gini coefficient captured V-J evenness. Public clonotypes were defined as clonotypes shared by more than one individual. In TCRdb, the public reads were trimmed at Q25 with fastp and aligned with MiXCR, with productive beta chains retained. Each CDR3 protein gets just one entry, which takes the most common genes and DNA from the rows behind it. V and J calls and clone size were set by TCRdb, not the authors. The sample table records around 450,000 distinct CDR3 sequences; roughly 21% of these occur just once. The ten largest clones capture 6.5% to 9% of the sample.

This clonotype was picked up a small number of times. Its antigen remains unidentified. The record has no base qualities; no much larger clone is one base away. The CDR3 has 14 amino acids, counting the end cysteine and phenylalanine. The retained sequence is limited to the CDR3, 42 bases, with the frame set at the first base. The trim is 4 bases for V and 1 base for J, with a gap of 8 bases between the germline ends. Explained via the paper, the time point label denotes: persistent/refractory GD, antithyroid drugs over 5 years with positive TRAb. For both TCR sequencing and RNA sequencing, RNA was extracted from PBMCs using TRIzol. The diagnosis of Graves' disease was made according to American Thyroid Association guidelines. Patients for the study were recruited at an endocrinology department in Xi'an, China. Each patient gave approximately 10 milliliters of peripheral blood, collected in an EDTA anticoagulant tube. PBMCs were isolated by Ficoll Paque Plus density gradient separation without further T cell sorting. An Agilent 2100 Bioanalyzer and agarose gel were used to check RNA quality, while a NanoDrop 2000 measured RNA concentration.

Specimen: peripheral blood mononuclear cells (PBMCs), collected when the disease was refractory, from a patient treated with antithyroid drugs. The V and J segments used are TRBV12-3 or TRBV12-4 and TRBJ2-1; 6 matching bases give a weak D call of TRBD1. The TCR originated in a female donor with Graves disease. The nucleotides are TGTGCCAGCAGTTGGGGGACATCCTACAATGAGCAGTTCTTC. Its coded protein is CASSWGTSYNEQFF.